This T cell receptor beta chain was recovered during a study of blood T cell repertoires in COVID-19 (TCRdb year 2020). Broadly, across the study: Samples from collaborators originated in the United States, Italy and Spain and spanned both the acute and convalescent phases of COVID-19. Where available, HLA class I and class II types were taken from metadata supplied by the sample provider and were not determined by assay-based typing. Samples were obtained from the ongoing ImmuneRACE study (first 160 participants) and from 1,254 subjects provided by 6 global collaborators. The repertoires were released in a freely available public database meant as a resource for research on the immune response to SARS-CoV-2. Subjects who had been exposed to COVID-19, were actively infected with it, or had recovered from it provided the deeply sampled blood TCRbeta repertoires that made up the dataset. The material from the prospective study consisted of cDNA or gDNA derived from T cells, B-cell-depleted T cells, or PBMCs. Sample metadata almost always included a de-identified subject ID, COVID-19 status, age in years and sex. Here is what the overall study found, with its caveats: The quantity of clinical and demographic metadata differed by source and by participant and was supplied without curation.

Each collaborating institution followed its own protocols to collect whole blood in K2EDTA tubes. For TCRbeta analysis, collaborators shipped samples in one of three forms: frozen whole blood, isolated PBMCs, or DNA extracted from either of those sample types. The CDR3 goes from the cysteine to the phenylalanine over 13 residues. The read is trimmed to its CDR3 DNA, 39 bases read in frame from base 1. Reading the germline V gene (reference sequence) gives CDR1 MNHEY and CDR2 SMNVEV. Trimming leaves V shorter by 6 bases and J shorter by 5 bases, with the junction holding 6 bases beyond the gene matches. Details on this clone: What this receptor recognizes is not known. It has no much larger one-base neighbor in the sample; base qualities were not kept.

TCRbeta CDR3 regions were amplified from genomic DNA using the immunoSEQ Assay, a bias-controlled multiplex PCR. The paper's processing steps were these. Nucleated cell counts per sample were estimated from amplification of reference gene primers within the assay. Sequence reads were collapsed and filtered to measure the absolute abundance of every unique TCRbeta CDR3 rearrangement. For each sample, productive Simpson clonality was calculated as the square root of Simpson's diversity index over productive rearrangements. This is the immuneACCESS table as TCRdb keeps it, with only in-frame sequences that have V and J called. A part of the clones is gone; compared with another copy, unresolved V genes explain less than half, and the rest is unexplained. The DNA was the basis for D and trimming; V, J and clone size are from that table. Across this sample there are tens of thousands of clones, with around 91% seen only once. The ten largest make up roughly 12% of the sample.

The receptor was derived from a man in his 70s with active or convalescent COVID-19. Material for sequencing was peripheral blood. This chain is built from TRBV27 and TRBJ1-2, with TRBD1 identical over 7 junction bases. The CDR3 reads CASRSTGTYGYTF. The DNA sequence is given as TGTGCCAGCAGGTCGACAGGGACTTATGGCTACACCTTC.